The 32 T cell receptor beta chains below were found in one sample sequenced in a study of tumor and adjacent non-tumor tissue in lung cancer. The library came from three nested PCR rounds adapted from ARM-PCR protocols. TCRdb redid the calling of the multiplex PCR reads with MiXCR, one entry per CDR3 protein. The sample yields roughly 75,000 distinct CDR3 sequences, nearly 70% seen once. This sample's RNA came from whole unsorted tissue. This non-tumor lung sample came from over 3 cm beyond the tumor edge. The sequenced material came from distant non-tumor lung tissue. Source of these receptors: a woman aged 45-65 years with non-small cell lung cancer.

On this clonotype itself: The missing conserved phenylalanine or tryptophan at the end of this CDR3 makes a read error likely. The limits of the CDR3 on the DNA are not certain, so only TCRdb's listed CDR3 is given. The genes are TRBV4-3 and TRBJ2-5; the table names TRBD1, a call not compared with the DNA. The CDR3 sequence runs 14 residues, both termini included. Germline CDR1 reads LGHNA; CDR2 reads YSLEER. CDR3 region: CASSQDQGWETQWL.

The chain joins TRBV28 to TRBJ2-3; D remains ambiguous. Germline CDR1 is MDHEN and CDR2 is SYDVKM. This CDR3 region has 15 residues. V lost 2 bases, J lost 3 bases, and 12 bases lay in between. The CDR3 reads CASSLGTVATDTQYF. The CDR3 coding sequence is TGTGCCAGCAGTTTAGGAACAGTGGCGACAGATACGCAGTATTTT. The full variable domain, completed using reference TRBV28 and TRBJ2-3, is DVKVTQSSRYLVKRTGEKVFLECVQDMDHENMFWYRQDPGLGLRLIYFSYDVKMKEKGDIPEGYSVSREKKERFSLILESASTNQTSMYLCASSLGTVATDTQYFGPGTRLTVL.

In the case of this clonotype: Possible read error: a much larger clone is one base away. The chain carries TRBV6-6 and TRBJ2-1; 11 bases are shared with TRBD1. The germline V gene encodes CDR1 MNHNY and CDR2 SVGAGI (reference sequence). CDR3 length equals 16 residues. CDR3 amino acids: CPSSSIGQGAYNEQFF. In DNA form, the CDR3 reads TGTCCCAGCAGTTCCATCGGACAGGGGGCATACAATGAGCAGTTCTTC.

A remark on this clonotype: With a much larger clone just one base away, this may be a read error. The rearrangement links TRBV5-4 to TRBJ2-1; D may be TRBD1 or TRBD2 (5 bases each). This CDR3 has 15 residues. The V gene's germline CDR1 is SGHNT and CDR2 YYREEE (reference sequence). V was pared by 9 bases and J by 3 bases, with 19 bases between. The CDR3 loop reads CAIRPGRADYNEQFF. Written as DNA, the CDR3 is TGTGCCATCAGACCGGGACGAGCGGACTACAATGAGCAGTTCTTC.

J is TRBJ2-2 and V is TRBV2; 8 bases align to TRBD1. The germline gives CDR1 SNHLY, CDR2 FYNNEI. The CDR3 consists of 14 residues. Trimming cost V 10 bases and J 4 bases; bases outside gene matches: 8. The CDR3 DNA sequence: TGTGCCAACAATGACAGGGGTCCCACCGGGGAGCTGTTTTTT. It encodes CANNDRGPTGELFF.

The V and J genes are TRBV28 and TRBJ2-1, with TRBD2 matching 13 bases. This CDR3 region has 14 residues. Germline values: CDR1 MDHEN, CDR2 SYDVKM. Germline trimming cut 8 bases from V and 9 bases from J; bases unmatched to any gene: 7. CDR3 sequence reads: CASGRGLAGSEQFF. CDR3 DNA: TGTGCCAGCGGAAGGGGACTAGCGGGAAGTGAGCAGTTCTTC. Filled out from reference TRBV28 and TRBJ2-1, the complete variable domain reads DVKVTQSSRYLVKRTGEKVFLECVQDMDHENMFWYRQDPGLGLRLIYFSYDVKMKEKGDIPEGYSVSREKKERFSLILESASTNQTSMYLCASGRGLAGSEQFFGPGTRLTVL.

Worth noting for this clonotype: One base away lies a much larger clone, so this may be a sequencing read error. This chain links TRBV11-2 with TRBJ2-7; maybe TRBD1 (6 bases). This CDR3 is 15 amino acids long. Germline CDR1 SGHAT, CDR2 FQNNGV. V was shortened by 3 bases and J by 3 bases, with 15 bases between the two germline ends. CDR3 protein: CASSFRAGDGYEQYF. CDR3 nucleotides: TGTGCCAGCAGCTTTAGGGCAGGGGACGGCTACGAGCAGTACTTC.

This clonotype appeared many times. The chain is built from TRBV28 and TRBJ1-5, with D perhaps matching TRBD1 (6 bases). Germline V CDR1 and CDR2: MDHEN, SYDVKM. The CDR3 totals 15 residues. V gave up 2 bases and J gave up 5 bases, with 13 bases separating them. The CDR3, as DNA: TGTGCCAGCAGTTTAGCTGAAGCAGGGGATCAGCCCCAGCATTTT. Its protein product is CASSLAEAGDQPQHF.

As to this clonotype: Since a much larger clone is just one base distant, this may be a read error. The chain links TRBV4-2 to TRBJ2-7; 7 bases agree with TRBD1. This CDR3 has 15 amino acids. CDR1 is LGHNA, CDR2 YNFKEQ, per germline. DNA of the CDR3: TGTGCCAGCAACCAAGATTACCAGGGGGTACGAGAGCAGTACTTC. It codes for CASNQDYQGVREQYF.

Concerning this clonotype: The junction differs from germline at one of its ends, possibly a read error. The chain uses TRBV6-2 or TRBV6-3 and TRBJ1-5; 7 bases are shared with TRBD1. Germline values: CDR1 MNHEY, CDR2 SVGEGT. The CDR3 loop spans 13 amino acids. CDR3 residues: CASNSDRAQPQLF. The CDR3 DNA reads TGTGCCAGCAATTCCGACAGGGCGCAGCCCCAGCTTTTT.

The sample holds many counts of this clonotype. The V call is TRBV6-2 or TRBV6-3, the J call TRBJ2-2, with 9 bases that match TRBD2. Germline V gene lookup returns CDR1 MNHEY and CDR2 SVGEGT. The CDR3 is 15 residues long. The ends lost 6 bases at V and 1 base at J; junction bases unmatched: 3. This CDR3 is CASRDSGRNTGELFF. DNA for the CDR3: TGTGCCAGCAGAGATAGCGGGAGGAACACCGGGGAGCTGTTTTTT.

Concerning this clonotype itself: The junction does not match germline at one end; this may be a read error. The CDR3 nucleotides read TGTGCCAGAAGTTTGGCCGGAACCTACGAGCAGTACTTC. Translating it yields CARSLAGTYEQYF. V usage is TRBV28 and J usage is TRBJ2-7; D ambiguous. The CDR3 has 13 residues. Germline V lookup: CDR1 MDHEN, CDR2 SYDVKM.

As for this clonotype: Germline is not matched at one junction end, which may reflect a read error. This chain connects TRBV20-1 to TRBJ2-7; 7 bases fit TRBD1. Germline V lookup: CDR1 DFQATT, CDR2 SNEGSKA (reference sequence). The CDR3 is 16 amino acids. In DNA, the CDR3 is TGCAGTGCTGGTCAGGCGATCAGGGGGAAGATGTTAGAGCAGTATTTC. Translation gives CSAGQAIRGKMLEQYF.

This clonotype showed up many times. The CDR3 reads CATSAGTLAQPQHF. CDR3 nucleotide sequence: TGTGCCACCTCGGCCGGGACATTGGCTCAGCCCCAGCATTTT. The rearrangement joins TRBV24-1 to TRBJ1-5, with D perhaps matching TRBD1 (6 bases). The ends were cut back, 9 bases at V and 6 bases at J, with 17 bases in the middle. The V gene's germline CDR1 is KGHDR and CDR2 SFDVKD. The CDR3 runs to 14 residues.

The chain joins TRBV5-1 to TRBJ2-1; D ambiguous. Trimming pared 0 bases from V and 4 bases from J, leaving 11 bases between. Looked up from germline, CDR1 is SGHRS and CDR2 is YFSETQ. CDR3 length: 15 amino acids. CDR3 sequence reads: CASSLVAGSYNEQFF. The CDR3 DNA is TGCGCCAGCAGCTTGGTCGCAGGATCATACAATGAGCAGTTCTTC.

Comment on this clonotype: This may arise from a read error, as a much more abundant clone is one base away. V gene TRBV6-6 combines with J gene TRBJ1-5; possible D gene TRBD1, 5 bases. CDR1 is MNHNY, CDR2 SVGAGI, per germline (reference sequence). The CDR3 is made up of 15 amino acids. This chain's CDR3 is CASNYSAGINQPQHF. The CDR3, as DNA: TGTGCCAGCAATTACTCTGCAGGGATCAATCAGCCCCAGCATTTT.

Remarks on this clonotype: Because it lacks the conserved phenylalanine or tryptophan at the end, this CDR3 is likely a read error. The rearrangement links TRBV12-3 or TRBV12-4 to TRBJ1-5, with D hard to call. The CDR3 has 15 residues. CDR3 nucleotide sequence: TGTGCCAGCAGTTTACATGGTAATAGCAACCAGCCCCAGCATCTT. Translation gives CASSLHGNSNQPQHL.

This clonotype showed up many times. V usage is TRBV28 and J usage is TRBJ2-4; maybe TRBD1 (6 bases). Per germline, CDR1 MDHEN and CDR2 SYDVKM. V lost 5 bases and J lost 1, with 18 bases in between. The CDR3 consists of 17 residues. The CDR3 loop reads CASSQPSSTGAKNIQYF. The CDR3, as DNA: TGTGCCAGCAGTCAACCCTCCTCCACAGGGGCCAAAAACATTCAGTACTTC.

Turning to this clonotype: This clone may be a read error of a much larger clone one base away. This chain connects TRBV20-1 to TRBJ2-6, with 9 bases fitting TRBD1. Germline V lookup: CDR1 DFQATT, CDR2 SNEGSKA (reference sequence). The CDR3 runs 17 residues. Trimming removed 6 bases from V and 0 bases from J; junction bases left unmatched: 9. The CDR3 spells CSAITGGTGSGANVLTF. The CDR3 DNA is TGCAGTGCAATAACAGGGGGCACAGGCTCTGGGGCCAACGTCCTGACTTTC.

The chain uses TRBV20-1 and TRBJ1-4; tentative D call: TRBD1 (6 bases). This CDR3 has 12 amino acids. Trimming removed 6 bases from V and 6 bases from J, with 11 bases in between. Per germline, CDR1 DFQATT and CDR2 SNEGSKA (reference sequence). The CDR3 loop is CSATWTDEKLFF. The CDR3 DNA follows: TGCAGTGCCACATGGACAGATGAAAAACTGTTTTTT.

A remark on this clonotype: Mismatch with germline at one junction end may stem from a read error. The rearrangement uses TRBV12-3 or TRBV12-4 and TRBJ1-5, with D possibly being TRBD1 (5 bases). CDR3 size: 14 residues. CDR3 DNA sequence: TGTACCAGCAGTGACACAGGTGATAATCGGCCCCAGCATTTT. It codes for CTSSDTGDNRPQHF.

This clonotype was counted between two and nine times. The chain employs TRBV28 and TRBJ2-5, with 7 positions matching TRBD2. J was trimmed by 0 bases and V by 7 bases; bases with no gene match: 2. CDR1 MDHEN and CDR2 SYDVKM come from the germline V gene. This CDR3 region has 13 residues. Written as DNA, the CDR3 is TGTGCCAGCACCGCGGGAGACCAAGAGACCCAGTACTTC. Its protein product is CASTAGDQETQYF.

This clonotype was found a few times. Being one base from a much bigger clone, this may be a read error. The gene calls are TRBV20-1 and TRBJ2-1; D is undetermined. Between the trimmed V and J ends, which lost 5 bases and 4 bases, there was a span of 21 bases. Germline CDR1 and CDR2: DFQATT and SNEGSKA (reference sequence). The CDR3 loop spans 16 amino acids. The CDR3 sequence is CSAVDGSRWGYNEQFF. The CDR3 coding sequence is TGCAGTGCTGTTGACGGTTCTAGGTGGGGTTACAATGAGCAGTTCTTC.

This clonotype was recorded at least ten times. V and J are TRBV4-1 and TRBJ1-2; possibly TRBD1 for D (5 bases). The CDR3 covers 16 residues. Germline V gene lookup returns CDR1 MGHRA and CDR2 YSYEKL. V gave up 5 bases and J gave up 0 bases, with 16 bases separating them. CDR3 protein: CASSKRPGGTNYGYTF. For the CDR3, the DNA is TGCGCCAGCAGCAAGAGACCGGGGGGTACTAACTATGGCTACACCTTC.

On this clonotype itself: A junction end diverges from the germline sequence, so it may reflect a read error. This chain uses TRBV11-1 with TRBJ2-3; D might be TRBD2 (6 bases). The length of the CDR3 is 14 residues. The germline CDR1 and CDR2 sequences are SGHAT and FQDESV (reference sequence). The CDR3 DNA reads as TGTGCTAGCAGCTTAGCGGTGGGCACATATGCGCAGTATTTT. Translated: CASSLAVGTYAQYF.

This clonotype was observed a few times. At one of its ends the junction is not consistent with the germline gene, which may arise from a read error. This chain joins TRBV28 and TRBJ2-3; D gene unclear. This CDR3 contains 13 residues. CDR1 MDHEN and CDR2 SYDVKM come from the germline V gene. The CDR3 loop is CVSSPPDVDTQYF. The CDR3 DNA follows: TGTGTCAGCAGTCCCCCGGATGTAGATACGCAGTATTTT.

About this clonotype: At one boundary the junction diverges from the germline segment, which might be a read error. This CDR3 is CARSPGSDTQYF. In nucleotides, the CDR3 is TGTGCCAGAAGCCCGGGTTCAGATACGCAATATTTT. The chain uses TRBV12-3 or TRBV12-4 and TRBJ2-3, with no clear D. CDR3 size: 12 residues.

Turning to this clonotype: At one end the junction does not follow the germline gene, possibly because of a read error. This rearrangement joins TRBV12-3 or TRBV12-4 to TRBJ2-1; D assignment may be TRBD1 or TRBD2 (6 bases each). This CDR3 has 12 residues. This CDR3 is CTSSLGGRGQLF. The DNA for the CDR3 is TGTACCAGCAGTTTAGGTGGCCGGGGGCAGTTGTTC.

The rearrangement links TRBV4-1 to TRBJ1-1; D perhaps matches TRBD1 (6 bases). The ends were cut back, 11 bases at V and 1 base at J, with 23 bases in the middle. Germline CDR1 MGHRA, CDR2 YSYEKL. The CDR3 runs to 16 residues. The CDR3 region has the DNA TGCGCCTGGAGCCAAGATCATTACAGGGCGAACACTGAAGCTTTCTTT. It specifies CAWSQDHYRANTEAFF.

The V call is TRBV6-1, the J call TRBJ2-1; D uncertain. Trimming left V 2 bases short and J 4 bases short, with 9 bases between. The CDR3 contains 14 residues. In germline, CDR1 is MNHNS, CDR2 SASEGT. CDR3 bases: TGTGCCAGCAGTGAATGGGTAGCATACAATGAGCAGTTCTTC. This sequence encodes CASSEWVAYNEQFF.

Note on this clonotype: A much larger clone lies one base from this, so it may be a read error. The chain links TRBV4-2 to TRBJ1-1, with D possibly being TRBD1 (5 bases). CDR3 length: 15 amino acids. Germline V gene sequence: CDR1 LGHNA, CDR2 YNFKEQ. Written as DNA, the CDR3 is TGTGCCAGCAACCAAGGGGTTGGGGGGGACACTGAAGCTTTCTTT. Translating it yields CASNQGVGGDTEAFF.

As to this clonotype: No conserved phenylalanine or tryptophan is present at the end of the CDR3, so a read error is the likely explanation. The V gene is TRBV11-3, the J gene TRBJ2-3; D gene ambiguous. The CDR3 sequence is 13 residues long. Germline CDR1 reads SGHNT; CDR2 reads YENEEA. The CDR3 is CASSRRGTDAQYS. CDR3 in DNA: TGTGCCAGCAGCCGCCGAGGCACAGATGCGCAGTATTCT.